This T cell receptor (beta chain) was captured by sequencing in a study of molecular identifiers for immune sequencing clone quantification. This clonotype was detected only a few times. Antigen unknown. TCRdb used MiXCR to reprocess the PCR reads, holding one entry per CDR3 protein. The data hold around 470,000 distinct CDR3 sequences, with roughly 24% observed a single time. Study-wide results and caveats: Under 1% of molecules in naive cells, but over 97% of effector molecules, belonged to clones above 20 RNA copies.

The germline gives CDR1 SGHAT, CDR2 FQNNGV. This CDR3 comprises 18 residues. V lost 1 base to trimming and J lost 0 bases, with 18 bases between them. This chain links TRBV11-2 with TRBJ1-1; a possible D gene is TRBD1 (5 bases). Specimen: naive CD8+ T cells from blood, with Jurkat cell RNA spiked in. Subset given: FACS-sorted CD8+CD4-CCR7+CD45RA+ naive T cells. The TCR was taken from a human donor in good health. Some libraries in this study had Jurkat cell RNA spiked in. Written as DNA, the CDR3 is TGTGCCAGCAGCTTAGTTCGTGGGGGAATAGACATGAACACTGAAGCTTTCTTT. Encoded protein: CASSLVRGGIDMNTEAFF. Full variable domain (remainder filled in from reference TRBV11-2 and TRBJ1-1): EAGVAQSPRYKIIEKRQSVAFWCNPISGHATLYWYQQILGQGPKLLIQFQNNGVVDDSQLPKDRFSAERLKGVDSTLKIQPAKLEDSAVYLCASSLVRGGIDMNTEAFFGQGTRLTVV.